Presented here are 8 T cell receptor beta chains from one specimen sequenced in a study of Graves' ophthalmopathy and Graves' hyperthyroidism. The authors amplified TCR beta CDR3 regions from RNA transcripts. First-round RT-PCR with HTBI primers preceded a second-round multiplex PCR. A single record per CDR3 protein comes from TCRdb applying MiXCR to the multiplex PCR reads. The sample includes 200,000 to 300,000 distinct CDR3 sequences, around 42% seen only once; the top ten take over 40%. The specimen was peripheral blood. The receptors here all came from an adult man with Graves' ophthalmopathy.

The chain recombines TRBV7-2 with TRBJ1-3; the D gene is possibly TRBD1 (5 bases). Per the germline V gene, CDR1 is SGHTA and CDR2 is FQGNSA. The CDR3 has 16 residues. Trimming shortened V by 2 bases and J by 2 bases, and 13 bases separated the two germline ends. CDR3 DNA: TGTGCCAGCAGCTTATCGGCGGGGGGGACTGGAAACACCATATATTTT. It is translated as CASSLSAGGTGNTIYF.

The J gene is TRBJ1-6, the V gene TRBV15; D is perhaps TRBD1 (5 bases). Trimming removed 0 bases from V and 9 bases from J, with 9 bases in between. Per germline, CDR1 LNHNV and CDR2 YYDKDF (reference sequence). The CDR3 spans 14 residues. Here the CDR3 reads CATSRDGGGSPLHF. CDR3 in DNA: TGTGCCACCAGCAGAGATGGGGGAGGTTCACCCCTCCACTTT.

This clonotype occurred many times. The chain employs TRBV6-6 and TRBJ1-5; 9 nucleotides align to TRBD1. This CDR3 spans 15 amino acids. Per germline, CDR1 MNHNY and CDR2 SVGAGI (reference sequence). With 5 bases clipped from V and 5 bases from J, the junction kept 7 bases outside the gene matches. Here the CDR3 reads CASSPPDRGDQPQHF. CDR3 nucleotides: TGTGCCAGCAGTCCACCGGACAGGGGCGATCAGCCCCAGCATTTT.

The chain recombines TRBV5-1 with TRBJ2-5, with TRBD2 as a possible D gene (6 bases). Trimming removed 3 bases from V and 1 base from J, with 10 bases in between. CDR1 is SGHRS and CDR2 is YFSETQ in the germline V gene. CDR3 length: 14 amino acids. The CDR3 sequence: CASSSGGLQETQYF. The CDR3 DNA sequence: TGCGCCAGCAGCTCAGGAGGGCTCCAAGAGACCCAGTACTTC.

The J gene is TRBJ2-7, the V gene TRBV2; D gene unclear. CDR3 length: 16 residues. Trimming shortened V by 5 bases and J by 0 bases, and 17 bases separated the two germline ends. Germline loops: CDR1 SNHLY, CDR2 FYNNEI. DNA of the CDR3: TGTGCCAGCAGTCCCCTACTTGGGTCGAGCTCCTACGAGCAGTACTTC. It encodes CASSPLLGSSSYEQYF.

As concerns this clonotype: A much larger clone sits a single nucleotide away, making a read error possible. V is TRBV7-9 and J is TRBJ2-7; 8 bases match TRBD1. Germline assignment: CDR1 SEHNR and CDR2 FQNEAQ (reference sequence). The CDR3 runs to 13 residues. As DNA, the CDR3 is TGTGCCAGCAGCTTAGCACAGGGGGACGAGCAGTGCTTC. This sequence encodes CASSLAQGDEQCF.

The gene calls are TRBV19 and TRBJ2-5, with TRBD1 matching 7 bases. J lost 5 bases, V lost 3 bases, and 12 bases had no gene match. Germline V CDR1 and CDR2: LNHDA, SQIVND (reference sequence). The length of the CDR3 is 16 residues. The CDR3 region has the DNA TGTGCCAGTAGTATCTCGGGACAGACCGAGAGGGAGACCCAGTACTTC. Protein product: CASSISGQTERETQYF.

As concerns this clonotype: One junction end does not reproduce the germline sequence, and a read error may be involved. V and J are TRBV7-9 and TRBJ1-1; 10 bases line up with TRBD1. This CDR3 has 16 amino acids. Germline V CDR1 and CDR2: SEHNR, FQNEAQ (reference sequence). In DNA, the CDR3 is TGCGCCAGCAGCCGAGACCGGGACAGGGGAAACACTGAAGCTTTCTTT. This translates into CASSRDRDRGNTEAFF.